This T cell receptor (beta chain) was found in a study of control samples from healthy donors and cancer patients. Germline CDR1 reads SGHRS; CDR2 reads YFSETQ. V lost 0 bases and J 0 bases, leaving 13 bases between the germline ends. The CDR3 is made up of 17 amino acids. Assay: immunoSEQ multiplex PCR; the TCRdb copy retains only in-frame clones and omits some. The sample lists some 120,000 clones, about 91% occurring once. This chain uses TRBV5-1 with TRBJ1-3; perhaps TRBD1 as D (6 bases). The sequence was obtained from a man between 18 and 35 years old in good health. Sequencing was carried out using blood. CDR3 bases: TGCGCCAGCAGCTTGGGGCCTACAGGGAGCTCTGGAAACACCATATATTTT. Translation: CASSLGPTGSSGNTIYF.